One T cell receptor beta chain is described in this entry. Naive-designated CD8 cells lacked CD45RO, were positively enriched for CCR7, and omitted terminally differentiated effector memory CD45RA+ cells. The CDR3 totals 14 residues. Germline loops: CDR1 MNHEY, CDR2 SMNVEV (reference sequence). V lost 3 bases and J 10 bases, leaving 18 bases between the germline ends. The repertoire was sequenced with immunoSEQ multiplex PCR; TCRdb's copy has only in-frame clones and lacks some. This table has roughly 2 million clones, approximately 94% appearing once. This record belongs to a study of shared clonotypes between healthy human individuals.

The chain couples TRBV27 to TRBJ1-1; possibly TRBD1 for D (5 bases). The sample was naive CD8+ T cells sorted from blood. The receptor comes from a young man in good health. The DNA of the CDR3 is TGTGCCAGCAGTTTTGGGGGATCGGCCCTTGCAGCTTTCTTT. Amino acids: CASSFGGSALAAFF.